These T cell receptor beta chains were read from a single sample in a study of naive and memory T cell subsets. A single record per CDR3 protein comes from TCRdb applying MiXCR to the UMI-ligation and nested PCR reads. The data show about 150,000 distinct CDR3 sequences, over 15% seen once. The specimen sequenced was naive CD4+ T cells from blood. The receptors come from a human donor in good health. Each CDR3 is given with its conserved first and last residue. D genes are given only for firm matches. A clone size is listed for some rows: how often the clone was seen (once, few, many), or a class if it is expanded.

size: .
D: TRBD2
J: TRBJ2-7
V: TRBV20-1
CDR3: CSPNPNSGRPPGEQYF
DNA: TGCAGTCCGAACCCTAATAGCGGGAGGCCTCCTGGCGAGCAGTACTTC

size: .
D: TRBD1
J: TRBJ1-2
V: TRBV28
CDR3: CASSDTREGASYYGYTF
DNA: TGTGCCAGCAGCGACACCCGGGAGGGGGCTTCCTACTATGGCTACACCTTC

size: many
D: .
J: TRBJ1-5
V: TRBV6-2/TRBV6-3
CDR3: CASSYRGYDQPQHF
DNA: TGTGCCAGCAGTTACAGGGGCTATGATCAGCCCCAGCATTTT

size: .
D: TRBD2
J: TRBJ2-5
V: TRBV5-4
CDR3: CASSLGGGEGTQYF
DNA: TGTGCCAGCAGCTTGGGGGGGGGAGAAGGGACCCAGTACTTC

size: .
D: TRBD1
J: TRBJ1-1
V: TRBV5-1
CDR3: CASSSGGTEAFF
DNA: TGCGCCAGCAGCTCAGGGGGAACTGAAGCTTTCTTT

size: .
D: .
J: TRBJ2-7
V: TRBV7-2
CDR3: CASSPRLTSEQYF
DNA: TGTGCCAGCAGCCCGCGGCTAACTTCCGAGCAGTACTTC

size: few
D: .
J: TRBJ1-1
V: TRBV11-1
CDR3: CASSPPFPSNTEAFF
DNA: TGTGCCAGCAGCCCTCCGTTTCCGTCGAACACTGAAGCTTTCTTT

size: few
D: .
J: TRBJ2-1
V: TRBV11-2
CDR3: CASSLDLQISNEQFF
DNA: TGTGCCAGCAGCTTAGATCTACAGATCTCCAATGAGCAGTTCTTC

size: .
D: .
J: TRBJ2-3
V: TRBV7-2
CDR3: CASSVGRRDTQYF
DNA: TGTGCCAGCAGCGTAGGTCGGAGAGATACGCAGTATTTT

size: .
D: .
J: TRBJ2-5
V: TRBV18
CDR3: CASSPPGEETQYF
DNA: TGTGCCAGCTCACCACCGGGTGAAGAGACCCAGTACTTC

size: .
D: .
J: TRBJ2-2
V: TRBV5-1
CDR3: CASSWEGATGELFF
DNA: TGCGCCAGCAGCTGGGAAGGGGCCACCGGGGAGCTGTTTTTT

size: .
D: .
J: TRBJ2-7
V: TRBV6-2/TRBV6-3
CDR3: CASSPDGTSTYEQYF
DNA: TGTGCCAGCAGCCCCGACGGGACTTCTACTTACGAGCAGTACTTC

size: few
D: .
J: TRBJ2-4
V: TRBV6-2/TRBV6-3
CDR3: CASSPGDLRNIQYF
DNA: TGTGCCAGCAGCCCAGGGGACTTGAGAAACATTCAGTACTTC

size: .
D: .
J: TRBJ2-6
V: TRBV27
CDR3: CASSYTGSGANVLTF
DNA: TGTGCCAGCAGTTATACAGGGTCTGGGGCCAACGTCCTGACTTTC

size: few
D: .
J: TRBJ1-5
V: TRBV7-2
CDR3: CASSRQVQNQPQHF
DNA: TGTGCCAGCAGCCGACAGGTCCAGAATCAGCCCCAGCATTTT

size: few
D: .
J: TRBJ1-2
V: TRBV29-1
CDR3: CSVGEGVNYGYTF
DNA: TGCAGCGTTGGTGAAGGGGTGAACTATGGCTACACCTTC

size: .
D: .
J: TRBJ2-3
V: TRBV3-1
CDR3: CASSPVGRDHTQYF
DNA: TGTGCCAGCAGCCCCGTCGGACGCGACCATACGCAGTATTTT

size: .
D: TRBD2
J: TRBJ2-2
V: TRBV12-3/TRBV12-4
CDR3: CASSLVGTSGRAWAGELFF
DNA: TGTGCCAGCAGTTTAGTAGGGACTAGCGGGAGGGCCTGGGCCGGGGAGCTGTTTTTT

size: few
D: .
J: TRBJ2-3
V: TRBV28
CDR3: CASSLFWVSSHSLSTDTQYF
DNA: TGTGCCAGCAGTTTATTTTGGGTCAGCTCCCACTCCCTGAGCACAGATACGCAGTATTTT

size: few
D: TRBD1
J: TRBJ1-5
V: TRBV30
CDR3: CAWTDRVTEPQHF
DNA: TGTGCCTGGACCGACAGGGTAACAGAGCCCCAGCATTTT

size: few
D: .
J: TRBJ2-5
V: TRBV24-1
CDR3: CATSDPAGQKPETQYF
DNA: TGTGCCACCAGTGACCCAGCTGGACAGAAACCAGAGACCCAGTACTTC

size: .
D: TRBD2
J: TRBJ2-7
V: TRBV24-1
CDR3: CATSDYFPATGRNSYEQYF
DNA: TGTGCCACCAGTGACTATTTCCCAGCCACCGGGAGGAACTCCTACGAGCAGTACTTC

size: many
D: .
J: TRBJ2-6
V: TRBV29-1
CDR3: CSVVGGGTSGANVLTF
DNA: TGCAGCGTTGTAGGGGGAGGGACCTCTGGGGCCAACGTCCTGACTTTC

size: .
D: TRBD2
J: TRBJ2-7
V: TRBV7-8
CDR3: CASSLATSGHSYEQYF
DNA: TGTGCCAGCAGCTTGGCGACTAGCGGGCACTCCTACGAGCAGTACTTC

size: few
D: .
J: TRBJ2-7
V: TRBV29-1
CDR3: CSVATGILREQYF
DNA: TGCAGCGTCGCTACTGGGATACTGAGGGAGCAGTACTTC

size: .
D: TRBD2
J: TRBJ2-7
V: TRBV4-2
CDR3: CASSQAGTSGRDEQYF
DNA: TGTGCCAGCAGCCAAGCGGGGACTAGCGGGAGAGACGAGCAGTACTTC